This passage covers 24 T cell receptor beta chains from one sample sequenced in a study of Graves' ophthalmopathy and Graves' hyperthyroidism. From RNA, the CDR3 regions of TCR beta chains were amplified and sequenced. First-round RT-PCR employed HTBI primers, with a second-round multiplex PCR after it. Via MiXCR, TCRdb re-called the multiplex PCR reads, giving one row per CDR3 protein. The sample has over a million distinct CDR3 sequences, less than 45% seen once; the top ten hold approximately 12%. The sample was peripheral blood or thyroid tissue (not recorded which). The receptors were gathered from an adult man with Graves' hyperthyroidism.

This clonotype was seen many times. The rearrangement uses TRBV5-1 and TRBJ1-6; possibly TRBD1 for D (5 bases). There are 14 residues in the CDR3. V gave up 1 base and J gave up 7 bases, with 9 bases separating them. Germline CDR1 is SGHRS and CDR2 is YFSETQ. The CDR3 spells CASSLPRDNSPLHF. The CDR3 region has the DNA TGCGCCAGCAGCTTGCCCCGGGACAATTCACCCCTCCACTTT.

The gene calls are TRBV2 and TRBJ1-1; D not certain. Germline V gene data show CDR1 as SNHLY and CDR2 as FYNNEI. The CDR3 is made up of 10 amino acids. V dropped 2 bases and J dropped 13 bases, with 8 bases sitting between them. The CDR3 loop reads CASSETGDFF. The CDR3 DNA reads as TGTGCCAGCAGTGAAACTGGGGATTTCTTT.

CDR3 region: CASSQRNRQKVRVEANVLTF. The CDR3, as DNA: TGTGCCAGCAGCCAAAGAAACCGACAGAAAGTCCGGGTGGAGGCCAACGTCCTGACTTTC. The chain couples TRBV4-2 to TRBJ2-6, with D tentatively TRBD1 (5 bases). This CDR3 region has 20 residues. V lost 2 bases, J lost 6 bases, and 26 bases lay in between. Germline values: CDR1 LGHNA, CDR2 YNFKEQ.

The gene calls are TRBV29-1 and TRBJ1-2; no firm D call. Germline CDR1 and CDR2: SQVTM and ANQGSEA. Trimming shortened V by 1 base and J by 4 bases, and 7 bases separated the two germline ends. The length of the CDR3 is 12 residues. The CDR3, as DNA: TGCAGCGTTGAAGGGGGAAGCTATGGCTACACCTTC. Amino acid sequence: CSVEGGSYGYTF.

The V gene is TRBV4-2, the J gene TRBJ2-5, with 11 bases lining up with TRBD1. With 0 bases clipped from V and 2 bases from J, the junction kept 5 bases outside the gene matches. Per germline, CDR1 LGHNA and CDR2 YNFKEQ. The CDR3 spans 17 residues. The CDR3 reads CASSQDPGQGVQETQYF. Written as DNA, the CDR3 is TGTGCCAGCAGCCAAGATCCGGGACAGGGGGTGCAAGAGACCCAGTACTTC.

J is TRBJ2-7 and V is TRBV29-1; 7 bases are shared with TRBD1. V dropped 4 bases and J dropped 3; count of bases not matched to a gene: 6. Germline CDR1 reads SQVTM; CDR2 reads ANQGSEA. The CDR3 covers 13 residues. CDR3 in DNA: TGCAGCGTTGGAGACAGGGTTGGCTACGAGCAGTACTTC. Translated, it gives CSVGDRVGYEQYF.

This clonotype is a singleton in its sample. The J gene is TRBJ2-5, the V gene TRBV7-9, with TRBD1 as a possible D gene (6 bases). This CDR3 spans 15 amino acids. Germline V gives CDR1 SEHNR, CDR2 FQNEAQ (reference sequence). Trimming pared 4 bases from V and 4 bases from J, leaving 16 bases between. The CDR3 DNA is TGTGCCAGCAGCTCCCAGACAGGTGTTCGAGAGACCCAGTACTTC. Its protein is CASSSQTGVRETQYF. Full variable domain (outside the CDR3, taken from reference TRBV7-9 and TRBJ2-5): DTGVSQNPRHKITKRGQNVTFRCDPISEHNRLYWYRQTLGQGPEFLTYFQNEAQLEKSRLLSDRFSAERPKGSFSTLEIQRTEQGDSAMYLCASSSQTGVRETQYFGPGTRLLVL.

This rearrangement joins TRBV29-1 to TRBJ1-2, with 7 bases identical to TRBD1. Germline assignment: CDR1 SQVTM and CDR2 ANQGSEA. J was trimmed by 9 bases and V by 4 bases; bases with no gene match: 8. The CDR3 length is 12 residues. The CDR3 loop reads CSVGQGRKSYTF. CDR3 nucleotide sequence: TGCAGCGTTGGACAGGGTAGAAAGAGCTACACCTTC.

This clonotype was observed a few times. This chain joins TRBV20-1 and TRBJ2-5; maybe TRBD2 (6 bases). Trimming removed 6 bases from V and 9 bases from J, with 20 bases in between. In germline, CDR1 is DFQATT, CDR2 SNEGSKA (reference sequence). This CDR3 is built from 13 residues. CDR3: CSADLRGRGAQYF. In nucleotides, the CDR3 is TGCAGTGCCGATCTCCGGGGCCGCGGGGCCCAGTACTTC.

As to this clonotype: One junction end does not reproduce the germline sequence, and a read error may be involved. The chain couples TRBV7-9 to TRBJ2-5; D might be TRBD2 (5 bases). From germline, CDR1 is SEHNR and CDR2 FQNEAQ (reference sequence). This CDR3 comprises 12 residues. The CDR3 region is CASSPAGETQCF. CDR3 DNA sequence: TGTGCCAGCAGCCCTGCGGGCGAGACCCAGTGCTTC.

This rearrangement joins TRBV7-2 to TRBJ1-6, with a possible D match to TRBD1 (5 bases). V lost 5 bases and J lost 5, with 13 bases in between. CDR1 is SGHTA and CDR2 is FQGNSA in the germline V gene. CDR3 length: 15 amino acids. CDR3: CASSPNGADNSPLHF. DNA for the CDR3: TGTGCCAGCAGCCCCAACGGGGCCGATAATTCACCCCTCCACTTT.

The chain joins TRBV6-5 to TRBJ2-2; the D is unclear. V gave up 5 bases and J gave up 6 bases, with 10 bases separating them. This CDR3 is built from 13 residues. The germline gives CDR1 MNHEY, CDR2 SVGAGI. In DNA, the CDR3 is TGTGCCAGCAGTGCCGGCCCTGCCGGGGAGCTGTTTTTT. Translating it yields CASSAGPAGELFF.

This chain joins TRBV10-1 and TRBJ1-1; tentative D call: TRBD1 (5 bases). V lost 4 bases, J lost 0 bases, and 15 bases lay in between. Per germline, CDR1 WNHNN and CDR2 SYGVQD (reference sequence). There are 16 residues in the CDR3. The CDR3 loop reads CASSARSWGMNTEAFF. The CDR3 coding sequence is TGCGCCAGCAGTGCTCGGTCCTGGGGGATGAACACTGAAGCTTTCTTT.

With regard to this clonotype: This likely comes from a read error, as the CDR3 has no conserved phenylalanine or tryptophan at its end. No DNA is shown, since the ends of the CDR3 on it are uncertain; the CDR3 is the one TCRdb lists. The chain employs TRBV29-1 and TRBJ2-2. Germline assignment: CDR1 SQVTM and CDR2 ANQGSEA. The CDR3 is 8 residues long, ends included. CDR3 sequence reads: CSVEGSSS.

This clonotype was seen just once. The J gene is TRBJ1-2, the V gene TRBV5-1, with D unresolved. Germline CDR1 and CDR2: SGHRS and YFSETQ. V was pared by 4 bases and J by 5 bases, with 12 bases between. This CDR3 region has 13 residues. CDR3 sequence: CASSEYGSYGYTF. CDR3 coding DNA: TGCGCCAGCAGCGAATACGGGTCGTATGGCTACACCTTC.

This sequence joins TRBV28 and TRBJ1-4; no firm D call. V dropped 5 bases and J dropped 2 bases, with 6 bases sitting between them. CDR1 and CDR2 from the germline V gene are MDHEN and SYDVKM. The CDR3 runs 13 residues. The CDR3 DNA follows: TGTGCCAGCAGTCCCCGGACTAATGAAAAACTGTTTTTT. It is translated as CASSPRTNEKLFF.

Ten or more counts support this clonotype. The chain has TRBV4-1 and TRBJ1-1; D possibly corresponds to TRBD1 (6 bases). The CDR3 spans 15 residues. Trimming stripped 6 bases from V and 4 bases from J, with 18 bases between. The germline gives CDR1 MGHRA, CDR2 YSYEKL. CDR3 amino acids: CASRDLGGPSTEAFF. In DNA, the CDR3 is TGCGCCAGCAGAGACCTGGGGGGCCCGAGCACTGAAGCTTTCTTT.

This chain links TRBV7-7 with TRBJ2-5; TRBD1 might be the D (5 bases). Germline V gives CDR1 SSHAT, CDR2 FNYEAQ (reference sequence). Between the trimmed V and J ends, which lost 8 bases and 2 bases, there was a span of 12 bases. This CDR3 is 13 amino acids long. CDR3 coding DNA: TGTGCCAGCGGTAGGAGACAGCAAGAGACCCAGTACTTC. It translates to CASGRRQQETQYF.

This clonotype has just one count. The chain employs TRBV20-1 and TRBJ1-2; 7 bases are shared with TRBD1. Germline lookup yields CDR1 DFQATT and CDR2 SNEGSKA (reference sequence). CDR3 length equals 13 residues. J lost 5 bases, V lost 1 base, and 4 bases had no gene match. The CDR3 sequence is CSARGQGVYGYTF. The CDR3 DNA reads TGCAGTGCTAGAGGACAGGGTGTATATGGCTACACCTTC.

This clonotype was observed a handful of times. A much larger clonotype is one base distant, so this may be a read error. The rearrangement uses TRBV29-1 and TRBJ2-7; D ambiguous. Germline assignment: CDR1 SQVTM and CDR2 ANQGSEA. CDR3 length: 13 amino acids. CDR3 sequence reads: CSVVGPPSYEQCF. In DNA, the CDR3 is TGCAGCGTTGTAGGGCCGCCGAGTTACGAGCAGTGCTTC.

This clonotype appeared many times. The chain is built from TRBV10-3 and TRBJ2-7; tentative D call: TRBD2 (6 bases). CDR1 ENHRY and CDR2 SYGVKD come from the germline V gene. CDR3 size: 17 residues. The V end lost 4 bases, the J end lost 5 bases, and 24 bases lay between the germline ends. CDR3 sequence reads: CAISGPKDGRYSDEQYF. DNA for the CDR3: TGTGCCATCAGTGGCCCTAAGGACGGGAGATATAGCGACGAGCAGTACTTC.

This rearrangement joins TRBV19 to TRBJ2-7, with 12 bases identical to TRBD2. The CDR3 has 16 residues. Trimming cost V 1 base and J 3 bases; bases outside gene matches: 4. The germline V gene has CDR1 LNHDA and CDR2 SQIVND (reference sequence). The chain's CDR3 is CASSIVGLAGNYEQYF. The CDR3 DNA sequence: TGTGCCAGTAGTATAGTAGGACTAGCGGGGAACTACGAGCAGTACTTC.

This clonotype came up a few times. The chain employs TRBV25-1 and TRBJ2-7, with D possibly called TRBD1 or TRBD2 (5 bases each). Trimming removed 8 bases from V and 2 bases from J, with 10 bases in between. Germline V gene sequence: CDR1 MGHDK, CDR2 SYGVNS. The CDR3 is 12 amino acids. CDR3 sequence reads: CASAGTAYEQYF. DNA of the CDR3: TGTGCCAGCGCCGGGACCGCCTACGAGCAGTACTTC.

This chain connects TRBV6-2 or TRBV6-3 to TRBJ1-5; D might be TRBD1 (6 bases). The CDR3 spans 15 residues. Trimming shortened V by 8 bases and J by 2 bases, and 16 bases separated the two germline ends. Germline lookup yields CDR1 MNHEY and CDR2 SVGEGT. CDR3 coding DNA: TGTGCCAGCGGACGTAGGGGGGTTGGCAATCAGCCCCAGCATTTT. Its translation: CASGRRGVGNQPQHF.